This passage covers 12 T cell receptor beta chains from one sample sequenced in a study of CD8 T cells in ankylosing spondylitis. Study conclusions and caveats: In ankylosing spondylitis blood, a motif of seven to nine highly homologous TCR beta variants appeared characteristic.

TCRdb re-called the 5' RACE reads with MiXCR, one entry per CDR3 protein. The table includes under 450,000 distinct CDR3 sequences, 15% to 20% detected once. Their antigen targets remain unknown. Sequenced input: blood, either unsorted or a sorted T cell fraction (not recorded which). Every receptor here comes from a male donor with ankylosing spondylitis.

The chain recombines TRBV4-1 with TRBJ2-2, with a weak D call TRBD2 (7 bases). The CDR3 loop spans 16 amino acids. In germline, CDR1 is MGHRA, CDR2 YSYEKL. Trimming removed 4 bases from V and 3 bases from J, with 15 bases in between. CDR3 amino acids: CASSPGWGGDTGELFF. As DNA, the CDR3 is TGCGCCAGCAGCCCTGGGTGGGGGGGCGACACCGGGGAGCTGTTTTTT.

This clonotype was counted between two and nine times. The gene calls are TRBV5-1 and TRBJ2-2; a possible D gene is TRBD1 (6 bases). From germline, CDR1 is SGHRS and CDR2 YFSETQ. The CDR3 runs 16 residues. V lost 0 bases and J lost 1, with 10 bases in between. The DNA for the CDR3 is TGCGCCAGCAGCTTGGCTATGACAGGGAACACCGGGGAGCTGTTTTTT. Protein product: CASSLAMTGNTGELFF. Looking up the rest from reference TRBV5-1 and TRBJ2-2 gives the full variable domain: KAGVTQTPRYLIKTRGQQVTLSCSPISGHRSVSWYQQTPGQGLQFLFEYFSETQRNKGNFPGRFSGRQFSNSRSEMNVSTLELGDSALYLCASSLAMTGNTGELFFGEGSRLTVL.

V and J are TRBV5-1 and TRBJ2-7; D remains unclear. V lost 0 bases and J 5 bases, leaving 12 bases between the germline ends. The CDR3 is 14 amino acids. The germline CDR1 and CDR2 sequences are SGHRS and YFSETQ. CDR3 nucleotides: TGCGCCAGCAGCTTGGATCCCCTTTCCCACGAGCAGTACTTC. This codes for CASSLDPLSHEQYF. The full variable domain, its missing parts supplied by reference TRBV5-1 and TRBJ2-7, is KAGVTQTPRYLIKTRGQQVTLSCSPISGHRSVSWYQQTPGQGLQFLFEYFSETQRNKGNFPGRFSGRQFSNSRSEMNVSTLELGDSALYLCASSLDPLSHEQYFGPGTRLTVT.

This clonotype was detected ten times or more. This chain uses TRBV7-2 with TRBJ2-3; D not certain. Germline assignment: CDR1 SGHTA and CDR2 FQGNSA. This CDR3 has 15 residues. With 2 bases removed from V and 1 base from J, the gap between germline ends came to 10 bases. The CDR3 DNA sequence: TGTGCCAGCAGCTTAACCGGAGTCGGCACAGATACGCAGTATTTT. Translated: CASSLTGVGTDTQYF.

This clonotype was seen many times. This chain joins TRBV20-1 and TRBJ2-3; 9 bases align to TRBD1. Per germline, CDR1 DFQATT and CDR2 SNEGSKA (reference sequence). J was trimmed by 3 bases and V by 6 bases; bases with no gene match: 7. This CDR3 spans 14 amino acids. This chain's CDR3 is CSAVQGARTDTQYF. CDR3 bases: TGCAGTGCGGTACAGGGGGCAAGGACAGATACGCAGTATTTT.

V usage is TRBV11-2 and J usage is TRBJ2-3; 10 nucleotides align to TRBD1. This CDR3 is built from 16 residues. Germline V gene lookup returns CDR1 SGHAT and CDR2 FQNNGV. The V gene end was trimmed by 5 bases and the J gene end by 1 base; junction bases not matched to a gene: 6. The CDR3 sequence: CASSVTGGRGTDTQYF. CDR3 DNA: TGTGCCAGCAGCGTGACAGGGGGCCGGGGCACAGATACGCAGTATTTT.

The table lists this clonotype with a few counts. The genes are TRBV20-1 and TRBJ1-2, with 7 bases identical to TRBD1. J gave up 2 bases and V 6 bases, and 3 bases lay outside the gene matches. Germline V lookup: CDR1 DFQATT, CDR2 SNEGSKA (reference sequence). This CDR3 spans 12 amino acids. CDR3 DNA sequence: TGCAGTGCGCTACAGGGGAACTATGGCTACACCTTC. Translating it yields CSALQGNYGYTF.

This clonotype was seen a few times. The chain recombines TRBV11-2 with TRBJ2-1; 8 bases line up with TRBD2. J gave up 5 bases and V 1 base, and 7 bases lay outside the gene matches. This CDR3 spans 16 amino acids. Germline CDR1 SGHAT, CDR2 FQNNGV. CDR3 bases: TGTGCCAGCAGCTTAGTCCGGACGGGGGGGCACAATGAGCAGTTCTTC. This encodes CASSLVRTGGHNEQFF.

In its sample, this clonotype was seen a few times. The chain carries TRBV29-1 and TRBJ2-6; D gene ambiguous. The CDR3 spans 13 residues. Germline V gives CDR1 SQVTM, CDR2 ANQGSEA. V dropped 6 bases and J dropped 0 bases, with 6 bases sitting between them. CDR3 region: CSVFNSGANVLTF. CDR3 nucleotides: TGCAGCGTCTTTAACTCTGGGGCCAACGTCCTGACTTTC.

In DNA, the CDR3 is TGTGCCAGCAGCCAAGCGGCGGGCCAACGGCGCAATGAGCAGTTCTTC. This codes for CASSQAAGQRRNEQFF. This chain joins TRBV14 and TRBJ2-1, with a weak D call TRBD2 (5 bases). V lost 1 base and J 6 bases, leaving 16 bases between the germline ends. The CDR3 spans 16 residues. In germline, CDR1 is SGHDN, CDR2 FVKESK.

This clonotype was seen only a few times. The V and J genes are TRBV6-2 or TRBV6-3 and TRBJ2-5; D is tentatively TRBD1 or TRBD2 (6 bases each). The CDR3 has 16 residues. Germline CDR1 and CDR2: MNHEY and SVGEGT. V was cut by 6 bases and J by 5 bases, with 22 bases left in between. CDR3 DNA: TGTGCCAGCAGCCTCGAACCCCCCCGGGGGCGGGAGACCCAGTACTTC. Protein: CASSLEPPRGRETQYF.

This clonotype was counted a few times. The genes are TRBV9 and TRBJ1-3; D is perhaps TRBD1 (6 bases). Germline V lookup: CDR1 SGDLS, CDR2 YYNGEE. V was shortened by 7 bases and J by 2 bases, with 19 bases between the two germline ends. The CDR3 has 16 amino acids. This CDR3 reads CASSTSRGTAGNTIYF. The CDR3 region has the DNA TGTGCCAGCTCCACCAGTAGGGGGACGGCTGGAAACACCATATATTTT.